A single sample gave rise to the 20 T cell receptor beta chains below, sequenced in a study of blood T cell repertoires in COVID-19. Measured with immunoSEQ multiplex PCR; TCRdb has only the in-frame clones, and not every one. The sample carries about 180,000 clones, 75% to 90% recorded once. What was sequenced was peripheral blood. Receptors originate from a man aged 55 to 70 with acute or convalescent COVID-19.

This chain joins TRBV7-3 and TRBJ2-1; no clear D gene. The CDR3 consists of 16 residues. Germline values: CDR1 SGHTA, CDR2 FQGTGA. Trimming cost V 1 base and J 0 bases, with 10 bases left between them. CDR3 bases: TGTGCCAGCAGCTTAAAGCCCGGCGGCTCCTACAATGAGCAGTTCTTC. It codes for CASSLKPGGSYNEQFF. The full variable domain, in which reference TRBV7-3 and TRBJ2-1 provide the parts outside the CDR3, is GAGVSQTPSNKVTEKGKYVELRCDPISGHTALYWYRQSLGQGPEFLIYFQGTGAADDSGLPNDRFFAVRPEGSVSTLKIQRTERGDSAVYLCASSLKPGGSYNEQFFGPGTRLTVL.

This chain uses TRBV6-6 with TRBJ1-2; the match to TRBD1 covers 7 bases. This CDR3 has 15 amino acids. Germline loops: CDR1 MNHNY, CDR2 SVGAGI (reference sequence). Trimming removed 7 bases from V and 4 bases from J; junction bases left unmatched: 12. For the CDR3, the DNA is TGTGCCAGCACCCCCTTGGACAGGAATTTCTATGGCTACACCTTC. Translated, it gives CASTPLDRNFYGYTF.

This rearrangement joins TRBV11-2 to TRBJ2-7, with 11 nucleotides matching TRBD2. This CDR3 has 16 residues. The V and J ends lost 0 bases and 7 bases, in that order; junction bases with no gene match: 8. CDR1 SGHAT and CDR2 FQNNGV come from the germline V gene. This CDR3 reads CASSLDTSGRPGEQYF. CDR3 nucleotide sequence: TGTGCCAGCAGCTTAGATACTAGCGGGAGACCTGGTGAGCAGTACTTC.

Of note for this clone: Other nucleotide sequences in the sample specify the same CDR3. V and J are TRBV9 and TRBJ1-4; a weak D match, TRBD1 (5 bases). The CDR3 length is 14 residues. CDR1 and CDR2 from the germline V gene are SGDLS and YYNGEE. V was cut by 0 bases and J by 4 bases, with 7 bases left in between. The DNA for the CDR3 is TGTGCCAGCAGCGTAGGACAGTTTAATGAAAAACTGTTTTTT. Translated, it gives CASSVGQFNEKLFF.

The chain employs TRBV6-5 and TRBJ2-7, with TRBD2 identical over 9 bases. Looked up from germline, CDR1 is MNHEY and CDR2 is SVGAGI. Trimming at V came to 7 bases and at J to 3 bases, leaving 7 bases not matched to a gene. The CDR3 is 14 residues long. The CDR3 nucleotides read TGTGCCAGCAATCCGGCTAGCGGGATCTACGAGCAGTACTTC. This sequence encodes CASNPASGIYEQYF.

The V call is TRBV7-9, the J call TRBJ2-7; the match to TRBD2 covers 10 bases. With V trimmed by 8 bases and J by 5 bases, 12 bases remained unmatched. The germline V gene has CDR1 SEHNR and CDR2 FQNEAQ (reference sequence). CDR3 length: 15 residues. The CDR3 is CASGVIGLADNEQYF. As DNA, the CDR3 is TGTGCCAGCGGGGTGATCGGACTAGCGGATAACGAGCAGTACTTC.

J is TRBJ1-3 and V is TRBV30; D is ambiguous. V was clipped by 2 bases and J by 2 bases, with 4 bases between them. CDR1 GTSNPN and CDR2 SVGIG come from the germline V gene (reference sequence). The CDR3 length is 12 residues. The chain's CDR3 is CAWSSTGNTIYF. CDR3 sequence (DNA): TGTGCCTGGAGTAGCACTGGAAACACCATATATTTT.

Here the CDR3 DNA reads TGTGCCAGCAGACTAGGGGGCGGAGGCTACACCTTC. Residues: CASRLGGGGYTF. The V and J genes are TRBV28 and TRBJ1-2; TRBD1 matches at 7 bases. The ends lost 6 bases at V and 8 bases at J; junction bases unmatched: 6. The length of the CDR3 is 12 residues. Per germline, CDR1 MDHEN and CDR2 SYDVKM.

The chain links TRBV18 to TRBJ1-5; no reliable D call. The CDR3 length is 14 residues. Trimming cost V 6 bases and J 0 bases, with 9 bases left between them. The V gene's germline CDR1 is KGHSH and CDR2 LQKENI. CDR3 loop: CASSPAGSNQPQHF. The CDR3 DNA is TGTGCCAGCTCCCCGGCGGGTAGCAATCAGCCCCAGCATTTT.

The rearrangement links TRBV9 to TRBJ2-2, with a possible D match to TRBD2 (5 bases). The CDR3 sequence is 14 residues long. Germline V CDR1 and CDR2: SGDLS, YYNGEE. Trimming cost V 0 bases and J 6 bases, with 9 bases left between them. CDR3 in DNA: TGTGCCAGCAGCGTAGGTAGCGAGGCCGGGGAGCTGTTTTTT. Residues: CASSVGSEAGELFF.

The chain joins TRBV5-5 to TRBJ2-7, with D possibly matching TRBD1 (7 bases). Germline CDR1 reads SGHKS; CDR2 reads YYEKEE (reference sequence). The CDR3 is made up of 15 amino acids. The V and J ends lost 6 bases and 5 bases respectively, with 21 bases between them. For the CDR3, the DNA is TGTGCCAGCACCGCGGGGAACAGGGGCGGGGACGAGCAGTACTTC. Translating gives CASTAGNRGGDEQYF.

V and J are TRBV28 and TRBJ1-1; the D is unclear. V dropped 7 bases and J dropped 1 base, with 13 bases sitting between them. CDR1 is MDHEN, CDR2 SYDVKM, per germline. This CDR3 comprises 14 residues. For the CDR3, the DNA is TGTGCCAGCACCCCCCCCTCGCGGAACACTGAAGCTTTCTTT. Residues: CASTPPSRNTEAFF.

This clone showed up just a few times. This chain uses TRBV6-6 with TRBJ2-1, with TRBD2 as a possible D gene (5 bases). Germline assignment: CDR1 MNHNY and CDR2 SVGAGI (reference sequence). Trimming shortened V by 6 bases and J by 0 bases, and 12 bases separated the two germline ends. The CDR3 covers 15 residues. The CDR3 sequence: CASSRAESSYNEQFF. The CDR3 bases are TGTGCCAGCAGCCGAGCGGAGAGCTCCTACAATGAGCAGTTCTTC.

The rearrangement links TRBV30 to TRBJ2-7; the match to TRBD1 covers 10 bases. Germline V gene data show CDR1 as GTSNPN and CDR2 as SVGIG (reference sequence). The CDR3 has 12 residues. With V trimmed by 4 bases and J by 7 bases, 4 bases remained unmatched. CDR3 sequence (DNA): TGTGCCTGGACAGGGACAGGGGATGAGCAGTACTTC. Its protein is CAWTGTGDEQYF.

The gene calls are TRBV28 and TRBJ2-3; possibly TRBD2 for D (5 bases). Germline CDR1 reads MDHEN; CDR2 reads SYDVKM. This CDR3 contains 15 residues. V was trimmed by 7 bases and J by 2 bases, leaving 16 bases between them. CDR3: CASTSLAEITDTQYF. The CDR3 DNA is TGTGCCAGCACGTCGCTAGCAGAGATCACAGATACGCAGTATTTT.

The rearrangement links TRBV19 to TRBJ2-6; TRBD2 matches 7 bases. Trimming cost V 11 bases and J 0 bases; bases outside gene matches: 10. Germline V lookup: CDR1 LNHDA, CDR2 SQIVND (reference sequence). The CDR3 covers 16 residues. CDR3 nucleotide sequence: TGTGCCGCCGACAGTGGACTAGTCTCTGGGGCCAACGTCCTGACTTTC. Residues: CAADSGLVSGANVLTF. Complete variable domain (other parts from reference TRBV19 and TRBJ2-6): DGGITQSPKYLFRKEGQNVTLSCEQNLNHDAMYWYRQDPGQGLRLIYYSQIVNDFQKGDIAEGYSVSREKKESFPLTVTSAQKNPTAFYLCAADSGLVSGANVLTFGAGSRLTVL.

This CDR3 reads CASSARGLAGSADTQYF. Written as DNA, the CDR3 is TGTGCCAGCTCCGCCCGGGGGTTGGCGGGAAGTGCAGATACGCAGTATTTT. The rearrangement links TRBV18 to TRBJ2-3; D perhaps matches TRBD2 (6 bases). V was pared by 6 bases and J by 4 bases, with 23 bases between. Germline assignment: CDR1 KGHSH and CDR2 LQKENI. This CDR3 spans 17 amino acids. The whole variable domain, remainder taken from reference TRBV18 and TRBJ2-3, is NAGVMQNPRHLVRRRGQEARLRCSPMKGHSHVYWYRQLPEEGLKFMVYLQKENIIDESGMPKERFSAEFPKEGPSILRIQQVVRGDSAAYFCASSARGLAGSADTQYFGPGTRLTVL.

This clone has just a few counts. DNA of the CDR3: TGCGCCAGCAGGGCGACTAGCGGCTTATACAATGAGCAGTTCTTC. Protein sequence: CASRATSGLYNEQFF. The V gene is TRBV4-1, the J gene TRBJ2-1; 9 bases map to TRBD2. Losses at the gene ends were 6 bases for V and 4 bases for J; bases not matched to a gene: 7. Germline V CDR1 and CDR2: MGHRA, YSYEKL. The CDR3 totals 15 residues.

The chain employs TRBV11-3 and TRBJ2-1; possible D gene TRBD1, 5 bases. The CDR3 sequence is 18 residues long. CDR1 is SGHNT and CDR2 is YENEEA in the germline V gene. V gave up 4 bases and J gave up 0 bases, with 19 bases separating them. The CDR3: CASSSAQPRGSSYNEQFF. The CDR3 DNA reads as TGTGCCAGCAGCTCCGCCCAGCCAAGGGGCAGCTCCTACAATGAGCAGTTCTTC. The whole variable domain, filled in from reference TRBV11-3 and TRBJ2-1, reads EAGVVQSPRYKIIEKKQPVAFWCNPISGHNTLYWYLQNLGQGPELLIRYENEEAVDDSQLPKDRFSAERLKGVDSTLKIQPAELGDSAVYLCASSSAQPRGSSYNEQFFGPGTRLTVL.

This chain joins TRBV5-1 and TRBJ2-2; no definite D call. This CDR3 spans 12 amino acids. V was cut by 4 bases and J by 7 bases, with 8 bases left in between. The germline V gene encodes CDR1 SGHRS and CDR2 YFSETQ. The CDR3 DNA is TGCGCCAGCAGCATAAGCCGCGGGGAGCTGTTTTTT. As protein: CASSISRGELFF.